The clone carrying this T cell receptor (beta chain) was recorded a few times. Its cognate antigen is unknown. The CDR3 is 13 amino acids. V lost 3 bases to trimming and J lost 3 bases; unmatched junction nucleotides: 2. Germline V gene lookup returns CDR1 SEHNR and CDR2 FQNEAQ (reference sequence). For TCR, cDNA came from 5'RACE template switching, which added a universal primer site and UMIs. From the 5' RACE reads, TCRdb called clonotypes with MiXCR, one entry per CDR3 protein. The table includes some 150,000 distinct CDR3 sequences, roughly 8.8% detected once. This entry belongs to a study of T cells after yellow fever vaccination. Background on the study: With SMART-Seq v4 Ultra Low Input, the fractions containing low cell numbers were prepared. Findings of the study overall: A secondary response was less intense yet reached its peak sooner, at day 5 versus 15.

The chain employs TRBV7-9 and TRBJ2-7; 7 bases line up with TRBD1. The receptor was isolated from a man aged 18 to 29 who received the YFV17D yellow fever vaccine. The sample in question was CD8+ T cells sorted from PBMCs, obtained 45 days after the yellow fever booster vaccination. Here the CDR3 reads CASSFRQGYEQYV. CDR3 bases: TGTGCCAGCAGCTTCCGACAGGGCTACGAGCAGTACGTC.